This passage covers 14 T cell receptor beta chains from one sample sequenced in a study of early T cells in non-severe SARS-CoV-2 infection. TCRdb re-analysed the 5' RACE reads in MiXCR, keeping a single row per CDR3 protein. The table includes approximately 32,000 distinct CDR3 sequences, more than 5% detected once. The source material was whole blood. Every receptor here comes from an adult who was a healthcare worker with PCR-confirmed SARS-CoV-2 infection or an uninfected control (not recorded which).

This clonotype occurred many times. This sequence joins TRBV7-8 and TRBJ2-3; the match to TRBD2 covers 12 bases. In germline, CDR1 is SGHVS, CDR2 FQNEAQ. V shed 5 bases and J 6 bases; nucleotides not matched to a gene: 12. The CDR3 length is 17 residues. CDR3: CASSASRLAGVGDTQYF. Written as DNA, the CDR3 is TGTGCCAGCAGCGCAAGCCGACTAGCGGGGGTCGGGGATACGCAGTATTTT.

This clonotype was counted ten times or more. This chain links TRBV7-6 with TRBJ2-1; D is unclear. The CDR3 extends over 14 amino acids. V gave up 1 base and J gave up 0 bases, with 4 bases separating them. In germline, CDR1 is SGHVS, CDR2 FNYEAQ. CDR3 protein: CASSLGVSYNEQFF. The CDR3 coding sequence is TGTGCCAGCAGCTTAGGGGTCTCCTACAATGAGCAGTTCTTC. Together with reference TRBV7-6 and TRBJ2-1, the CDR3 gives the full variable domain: GAGVSQSPRYKVTKRGQDVALRCDPISGHVSLYWYRQALGQGPEFLTYFNYEAQQDKSGLPNDRFSAERPEGSISTLTIQRTEQRDSAMYRCASSLGVSYNEQFFGPGTRLTVL.

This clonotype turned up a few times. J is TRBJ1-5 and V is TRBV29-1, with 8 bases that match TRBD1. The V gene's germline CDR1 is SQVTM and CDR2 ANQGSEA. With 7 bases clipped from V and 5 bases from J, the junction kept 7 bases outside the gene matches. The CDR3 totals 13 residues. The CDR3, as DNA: TGCAGCGCTAAGACAGGGGTGGATCAGCCCCAGCATTTT. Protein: CSAKTGVDQPQHF.

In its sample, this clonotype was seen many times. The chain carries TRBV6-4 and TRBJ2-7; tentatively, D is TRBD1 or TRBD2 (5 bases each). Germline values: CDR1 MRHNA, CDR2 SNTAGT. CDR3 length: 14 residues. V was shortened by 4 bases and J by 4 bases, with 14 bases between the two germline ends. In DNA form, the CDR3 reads TGTGCCAGCAGTGTCAACCCATGGGGGTACGAGCAGTACTTC. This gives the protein CASSVNPWGYEQYF.

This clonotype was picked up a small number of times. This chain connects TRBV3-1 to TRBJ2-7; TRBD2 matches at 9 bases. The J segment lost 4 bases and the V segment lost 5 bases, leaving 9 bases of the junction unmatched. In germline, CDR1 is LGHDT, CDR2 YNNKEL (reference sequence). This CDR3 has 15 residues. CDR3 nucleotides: TGTGCCAGCAGCTCTCCGGGACTAGCACATTACGAGCAGTACTTC. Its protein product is CASSSPGLAHYEQYF.

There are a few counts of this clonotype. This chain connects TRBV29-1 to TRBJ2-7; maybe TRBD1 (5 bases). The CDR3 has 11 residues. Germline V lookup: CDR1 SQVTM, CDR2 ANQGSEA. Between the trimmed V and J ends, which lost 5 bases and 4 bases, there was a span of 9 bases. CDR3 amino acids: CSVTDRYEQYF. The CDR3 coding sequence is TGCAGCGTTACCGACAGATACGAGCAGTACTTC.

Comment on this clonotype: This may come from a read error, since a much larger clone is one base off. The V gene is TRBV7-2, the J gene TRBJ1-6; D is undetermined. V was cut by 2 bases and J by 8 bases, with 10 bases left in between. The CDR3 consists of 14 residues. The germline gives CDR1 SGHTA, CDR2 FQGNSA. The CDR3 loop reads CASSLRSVYSPLHF. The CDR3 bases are TGTGCCAGCAGCTTACGGTCAGTATATTCACCCCTCCACTTT.

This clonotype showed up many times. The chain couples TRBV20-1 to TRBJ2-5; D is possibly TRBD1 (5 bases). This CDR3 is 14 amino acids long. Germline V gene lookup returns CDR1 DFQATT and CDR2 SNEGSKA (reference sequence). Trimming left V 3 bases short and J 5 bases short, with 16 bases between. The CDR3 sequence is CSASGAYNPETQYF. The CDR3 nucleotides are TGCAGTGCTAGTGGGGCCTACAATCCTGAGACCCAGTACTTC.

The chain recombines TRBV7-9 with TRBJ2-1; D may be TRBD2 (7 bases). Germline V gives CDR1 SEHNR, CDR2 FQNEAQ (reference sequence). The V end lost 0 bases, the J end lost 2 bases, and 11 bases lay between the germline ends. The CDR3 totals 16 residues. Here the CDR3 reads CASSLAGGGTYNEQFF. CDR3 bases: TGTGCCAGCAGCTTAGCGGGCGGGGGCACCTACAATGAGCAGTTCTTC. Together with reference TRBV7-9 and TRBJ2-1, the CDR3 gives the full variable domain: DTGVSQNPRHKITKRGQNVTFRCDPISEHNRLYWYRQTLGQGPEFLTYFQNEAQLEKSRLLSDRFSAERPKGSFSTLEIQRTEQGDSAMYLCASSLAGGGTYNEQFFGPGTRLTVL.

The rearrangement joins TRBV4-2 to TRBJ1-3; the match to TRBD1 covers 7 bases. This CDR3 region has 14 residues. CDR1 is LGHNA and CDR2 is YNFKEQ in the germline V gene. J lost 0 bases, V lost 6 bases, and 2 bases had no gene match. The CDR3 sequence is CASSGQVSGNTIYF. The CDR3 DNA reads TGTGCCAGCAGTGGACAGGTCTCTGGAAACACCATATATTTT.

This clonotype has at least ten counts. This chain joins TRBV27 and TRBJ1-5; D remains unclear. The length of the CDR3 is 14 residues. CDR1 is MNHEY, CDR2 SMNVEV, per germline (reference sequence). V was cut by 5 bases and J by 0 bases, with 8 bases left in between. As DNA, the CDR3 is TGTGCCAGCAGTCCCACATATAGCAATCAGCCCCAGCATTTT. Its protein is CASSPTYSNQPQHF.

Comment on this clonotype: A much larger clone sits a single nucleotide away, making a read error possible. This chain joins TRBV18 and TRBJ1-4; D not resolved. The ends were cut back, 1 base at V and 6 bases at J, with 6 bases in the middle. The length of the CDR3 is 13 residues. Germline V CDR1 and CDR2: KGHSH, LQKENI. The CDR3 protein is CASSPLSYEKLFF. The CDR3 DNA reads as TGTGCCAGCTCACCACTAAGTTATGAAAAACTGTTTTTT.

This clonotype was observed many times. The CDR3 bases are TGTGCCAGCAGCATGCTGGGGGGTCCCTACAATGAGCAGTTCTTC. Its protein product is CASSMLGGPYNEQFF. The chain couples TRBV27 to TRBJ2-1; a possible D gene is TRBD2 (6 bases). The CDR3 consists of 15 residues. Germline assignment: CDR1 MNHEY and CDR2 SMNVEV (reference sequence). The V and J ends lost 6 bases and 2 bases respectively, with 14 bases between them.

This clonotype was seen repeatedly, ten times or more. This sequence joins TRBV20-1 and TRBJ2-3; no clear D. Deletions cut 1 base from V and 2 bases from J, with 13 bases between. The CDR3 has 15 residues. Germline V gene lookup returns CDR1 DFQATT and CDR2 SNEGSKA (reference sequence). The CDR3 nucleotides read TGCAGTGCTAGAGCATCGAACGGGCCCACAGATACGCAGTATTTT. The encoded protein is CSARASNGPTDTQYF.